This T cell receptor beta chain was sequenced in a study of blood T cell repertoires in COVID-19. Study as a whole: The origin of the acute and convalescent COVID-19 samples was the United States, Italy and Spain. Sample material is recorded as cDNA or gDNA derived from T cells, B-cell-depleted T cells, or PBMCs.

CDR1 is LGHNA, CDR2 YNFKEQ, per germline. With V trimmed by 0 bases and J by 2 bases, 11 bases remained unmatched. This CDR3 is 19 amino acids long. Authors' processing steps: Amplified reference gene primers provided the basis for estimating nucleated cell counts. This table comes from immunoSEQ multiplex PCR, and its TCRdb copy is limited to in-frame clones, with some not included. The V and J calls and clone size were taken over from that table, and D and trimming were inferred from the DNA. The sample consists of 200,000 or so clones, about 86% of them appearing once. The receptor was isolated from a woman in her 70s with acute or convalescent COVID-19. This chain joins TRBV4-2 and TRBJ2-4; 9 bases map to TRBD2. The sample consisted of peripheral blood. CDR3 nucleotides: TGTGCCAGCAGCCAAGATGGGGCTAGCGGGGCGGGCCCCAAAAACATTCAGTACTTC. Amino acid sequence: CASSQDGASGAGPKNIQYF.